This TCR beta chain was identified in a study of T cells expressing NK-cell markers (dated by TCRdb to the early 2020s). Regarding the research as a whole: About 8 donors provided sorted CD3+CD56+NKG2C+, CD3+CD56+NKG2C- and CD3+CD56-NKG2C+ T-cell subsets, whose TCR beta-chain repertoires were profiled. Among the eight sequenced donors, seven were HCMV-seropositive and one was HCMV-seronegative. Randomly selected healthy volunteers, three men and five women, were used as the eight sequenced donors. Libraries were sequenced as 2 x 150 bp reads on Illumina HiSeq 2000/2500, MiSeq or NextSeq.

General conclusions and limits of the study: It remained unclear whether the expanded NKG2C-expressing T cell clones were specific for HCMV antigens. In roughly six donors, the dominant CD3+CD56+NKG2C+ clonotypes ranked among the top 10 CD8+ clonotypes, making up roughly 1.0-7.5% of CD8+ T cells. Those dominant clonotypes were again the most abundant among CD3+CD56-NKG2C+ cells in a handful of donors, at roughly 25-60.1%.

As for this clonotype: This clone's antigen is unknown.

Sequencing relied on an Illumina HiSeq 2000. The TCR beta cDNA libraries were made using 5'RACE template switching, a step that added both a universal primer site and unique molecular identifiers. cDNA synthesis was primed from the TCR beta constant segment and was followed by two successive PCR amplification steps. On the authors' methods: MIGEC handled demultiplexing of the reads and grouping by UMI, while MiTCR was used to assemble and quantify clonotypes. To exclude erroneous sequences, only TCR cDNA sequences supported by at least two reads were retained. The tcR package was used for downstream repertoire analysis, and clonotypes were matched between fractions using CDR3 nucleotide sequence together with V segment. VDJmatch was used to annotate antigen specificity against VDJdb, with one amino acid substitution allowed in CDR3. Based on TCRdb reprocessing of the reads, there is one entry per CDR3 protein sequence, and DNA is missing. None of the V and J calls come from the authors' own analysis; TCRdb made them. The table held for this sample gives approximately 150,000 distinct CDR3 sequences. The ten largest make up approximately 18% of the sample.

Measured from the cysteine to the phenylalanine, the CDR3 is 14 residues long. The nucleotide record is missing. The CDR1 and CDR2 encoded by the germline V gene are SGHVS and FQNEAQ. A commercial ELISA kit detecting HCMV-specific IgG in serum was used to determine HCMV serostatus. Ficoll density gradient centrifugation was used to isolate peripheral blood mononuclear cells from blood. Sequencing input: blood T cells: a sorted CD56 or NKG2C T cell subset, CD4+ or CD8+ T cells, or bulk PBMC T cells (not recorded which). This chain is built from TRBV7-8 and TRBJ2-5; TCRdb designates TRBD2, a call that cannot be tested without DNA. The sequence derives from a woman aged 18 to 69 in good health. CDR3 region: CASSSSTSTETQYF.